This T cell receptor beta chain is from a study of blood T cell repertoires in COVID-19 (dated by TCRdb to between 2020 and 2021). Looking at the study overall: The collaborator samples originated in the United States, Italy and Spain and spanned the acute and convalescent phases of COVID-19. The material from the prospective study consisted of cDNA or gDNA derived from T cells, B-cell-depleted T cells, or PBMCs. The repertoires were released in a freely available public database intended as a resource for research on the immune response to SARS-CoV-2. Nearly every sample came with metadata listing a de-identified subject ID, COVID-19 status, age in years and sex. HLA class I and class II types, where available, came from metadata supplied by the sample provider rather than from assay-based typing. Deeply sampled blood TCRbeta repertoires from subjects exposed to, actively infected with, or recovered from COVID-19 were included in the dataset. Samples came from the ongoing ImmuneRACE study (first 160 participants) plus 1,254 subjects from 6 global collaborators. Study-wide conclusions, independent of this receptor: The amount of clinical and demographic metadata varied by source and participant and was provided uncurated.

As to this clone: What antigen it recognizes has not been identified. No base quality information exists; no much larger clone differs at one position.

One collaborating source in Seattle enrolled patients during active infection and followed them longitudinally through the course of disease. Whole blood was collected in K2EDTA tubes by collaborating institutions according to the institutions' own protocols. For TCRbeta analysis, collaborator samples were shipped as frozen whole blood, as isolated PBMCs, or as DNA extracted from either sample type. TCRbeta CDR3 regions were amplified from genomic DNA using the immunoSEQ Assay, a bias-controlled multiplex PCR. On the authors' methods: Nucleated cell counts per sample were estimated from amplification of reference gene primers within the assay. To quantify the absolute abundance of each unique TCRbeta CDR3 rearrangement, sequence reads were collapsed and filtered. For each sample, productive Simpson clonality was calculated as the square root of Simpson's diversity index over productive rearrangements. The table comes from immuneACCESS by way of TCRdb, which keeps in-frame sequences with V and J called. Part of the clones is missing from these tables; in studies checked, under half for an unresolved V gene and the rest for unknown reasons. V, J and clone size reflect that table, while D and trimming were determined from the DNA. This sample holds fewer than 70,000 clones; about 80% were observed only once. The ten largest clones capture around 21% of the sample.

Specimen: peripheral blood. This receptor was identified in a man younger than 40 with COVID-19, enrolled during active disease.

The DNA is as follows: TGTGCCATCAGTTGGACTAGCGGTAACCAAGAGACCCAGTACTTC. This codes for CAISWTSGNQETQYF. The chain is assembled from TRBV10-3 and TRBJ2-5, and 10 junctional nucleotides match TRBD2. V is pruned by 5 bases and J by 0 bases, leaving 3 bases of the junction without a gene match. Spanning cysteine to phenylalanine, the CDR3 consists of 15 amino acids. Only the CDR3 region is kept as DNA, spanning 45 bases read in frame from base 1. For CDR1 and CDR2, the germline V gene lists ENHRY and SYGVKD.